This is a list of T cell receptor beta chains from one sample in a study of beta chain features in type 1 diabetes. The repertoire was sequenced with immunoSEQ multiplex PCR; TCRdb's copy has only in-frame clones and lacks some. This table has about 350,000 clones, roughly a fifth appearing once. Sequencing was carried out using naive CD4+ T cells from blood. Receptors originate from a woman between 18 and 29 years old in good health. CDR3s include the opening cysteine and the closing phenylalanine or tryptophan. Fields, in order: clone size, V gene, J gene, D gene, CDR3 protein, CDR3 DNA. The D gene is left open where the match is weak. Size values are once, few and many counts, or a class for expanded clones, and some rows have none.

.	TRBV6-5	TRBJ2-3	.	CASSSPVTDTQYF	TGTGCCAGCAGTTCCCCAGTCACAGATACGCAGTATTTT
few	TRBV10-3	TRBJ2-1	.	CAIRTPVAGTSNEQFF	TGTGCCATCAGGACCCCTGTGGCGGGGACCAGCAATGAGCAGTTCTTC
.	TRBV30	TRBJ1-2	TRBD1	CAWWTGSYHGYTF	TGTGCCTGGTGGACAGGGAGTTATCATGGCTACACCTTC
.	TRBV7-3	TRBJ2-7	TRBD2	CASARGGSGAYEQYF	TGTGCCAGCGCCCGGGGGGGCTCAGGGGCCTACGAGCAGTACTTC
few	TRBV5-4	TRBJ1-2	TRBD1	CASSPGLGTGNYGYTF	TGTGCCAGCAGCCCTGGGCTGGGGACAGGGAACTATGGCTACACCTTC
.	TRBV10-3	TRBJ2-2	TRBD2	CAISEWASGSTGELFF	TGTGCCATCAGTGAGTGGGCTAGCGGGAGCACCGGGGAGCTGTTTTTT
.	TRBV6-5	TRBJ1-3	.	CASSYSGGQGGNTIYF	TGTGCCAGCAGTTACTCAGGAGGGCAGGGAGGAAACACCATATATTTT
few	TRBV30	TRBJ2-3	.	CAWREDTQYF	TGTGCCTGGAGGGAGGATACGCAGTATTTT
.	TRBV18	TRBJ2-7	.	CASAFEDSEQYF	TGTGCCAGTGCGTTCGAGGACAGCGAGCAGTACTTC
few	TRBV6-5	TRBJ1-2	.	CASSTPGQIYGYTF	TGTGCCAGCAGTACACCCGGACAGATCTATGGCTACACCTTC
few	TRBV4-1	TRBJ2-3	.	CASSQDRMTELTDTQYF	TGCGCCAGCAGCCAAGATAGAATGACAGAACTCACAGATACGCAGTATTTT
.	TRBV30	TRBJ2-7	TRBD2	CAWEASGTYEQYF	TGTGCCTGGGAGGCTAGCGGAACCTACGAGCAGTACTTC
.	TRBV7-2	TRBJ1-1	.	CASSLDRAAFF	TGTGCCAGCAGCTTAGACAGGGCGGCTTTCTTT
.	TRBV28	TRBJ2-7	TRBD2	CASSLAGVISYEQYF	TGTGCCAGCAGTCTAGCGGGAGTAATCTCCTACGAGCAGTACTTC
.	TRBV5-1	TRBJ1-4	.	CASSLGREELFF	TGCGCCAGCAGCTTGGGCCGGGAGGAACTGTTTTTT
few	TRBV6-4	TRBJ1-2	TRBD1	CASSGGTAEGYTF	TGTGCCAGCAGTGGCGGGACAGCGGAAGGCTACACCTTC
few	TRBV6-5	TRBJ2-7	.	CASSRGFGVNEQYF	TGTGCCAGCAGTCGCGGGTTTGGGGTAAACGAGCAGTACTTC
.	TRBV27	TRBJ2-1	TRBD1	CASSFLTGRTPRSYNEQFF	TGTGCCAGCAGTTTCTTGACAGGGCGGACCCCTAGGTCCTACAATGAGCAGTTCTTC
.	TRBV18	TRBJ1-2	TRBD1	CASSPGTENYGYTF	TGTGCCAGCTCACCAGGGACAGAAAACTATGGCTACACCTTC
few	TRBV6-1	TRBJ2-1	TRBD2	CASSEALGAGPYNEQFF	TGTGCCAGCAGTGAAGCGCTTGGAGCGGGGCCATACAATGAGCAGTTCTTC